A selection of T cell receptor beta chains follows, all from one sample in a study of radiotherapy plus CTLA-4 blockade in lung cancer. The protocol was immunoSEQ multiplex PCR, while the TCRdb copy is restricted to in-frame clones and leaves out a portion. The data hold around 40,000 clones, with approximately 83% observed a single time. The input for sequencing was peripheral blood, taken from a patient treated with radiotherapy plus ipilimumab. The receptors stem from a human donor with non-small cell lung cancer whose response to radiotherapy plus ipilimumab could not be evaluated. CDR3s include the opening cysteine and the closing phenylalanine or tryptophan. Fields, in order: V gene, D gene, J gene, clone size, CDR3 DNA, CDR3 protein. A D gene is named only where the DNA matches it firmly. For some rows the clone size is stated as once, few or many, or as a class when expanded; others skip it.

>TRBV5-1|.|TRBJ2-1|once
TGCGCCAGCAGGCGGGCCCTAGAAACCTACAATGAGCAGTTCTTC
CASRRALETYNEQFF
>TRBV6-5|.|TRBJ1-5|few
TGTGCCAGCCGTGGTGGGGGGTTGGGTCAGCCCCAGCATTTT
CASRGGGLGQPQHF
>TRBV25-1|.|TRBJ1-3|.
TGTGCCAGCAGTGAATGGGAGAGCTCTGGAAACACCATATATTTT
CASSEWESSGNTIYF
>TRBV28|.|TRBJ2-7|.
TGTGCCAGCAGTCACCGGTTATTACGAAACGAGCAGTACTTC
CASSHRLLRNEQYF
>TRBV29-1|TRBD1|TRBJ2-2|.
TGCAGCGCCAGGACAGGGGCAACTAACACCGGGGAGCTGTTTTTT
CSARTGATNTGELFF
>TRBV27|.|TRBJ1-5|.
TGTGCCAGCAGTTTTAGCGGGTATAGCAATCAGCCCCAGCATTTT
CASSFSGYSNQPQHF
>TRBV5-1|.|TRBJ2-3|.
TGCGCCAGCAGCTTGGAAGGACAGAGCACAGATACGCAGTATTTT
CASSLEGQSTDTQYF
>TRBV5-1|.|TRBJ1-2|.
TGCGCCAGCAGCTTGGGGGCAGCTTCCCTGATCGCTGATGGTGGCTACACCTTC
CASSLGAASLIADGGYTF
>TRBV23-1|TRBD2|TRBJ2-7|.
TGCGCCAGCAGTCAATGCGTAAGTAGCGGGATCTCCGGGACGGTTTCCTACGAGCAGTACTTC
CASSQCVSSGISGTVSYEQYF
>TRBV29-1|.|TRBJ1-2|once
TGCAGCGTTGAAGATGGGGCCGAATTAGACTATGGCTACACCTTC
CSVEDGAELDYGYTF
>TRBV10-1|.|TRBJ2-7|once
TGCGCCAGCAGTGTCCAAAGGGCAAGCGGCGAGCAGTACTTC
CASSVQRASGEQYF
>TRBV12-5|TRBD1|TRBJ2-5|once
TGTGCTAGTGGTTTGGACAGGGGTAACCAGTACTTC
CASGLDRGNQYF
>TRBV9|.|TRBJ2-2|.
TGTGCCAGCAGCGTAGGGGGGGGCGCCGGGGCCGGGGAGCTGTTTTTT
CASSVGGGAGAGELFF
>TRBV4-1|.|TRBJ2-3|.
TGCGCCAGCAGCCAAGATCCGGGAGACATAGCAGATACGCAGTATTTT
CASSQDPGDIADTQYF
>TRBV19|TRBD1|TRBJ1-4|.
TGTGCCAGTACCCCGGGACAGGTCCGTGAAAAACTGTTTTTT
CASTPGQVREKLFF